This passage covers 30 T cell receptor beta chains from one sample sequenced in a study of cytomegalovirus exposure and HLA in healthy donors (dated by TCRdb to the late 2010s). Libraries came from the immunoSEQ multiplex PCR assay. For the multiplex PCR, a mixture combining 60 forward primers for TCR Vbeta segments and 13 reverse primers for TCR Jbeta segments was used. In its TCRdb copy, this immuneACCESS table keeps in-frame sequences only and misses some clones. Where compared with another copy, unresolved V genes explain less than half of these, and the others have no known cause. In this sample the table shows 150,000 or so clones, about 79% of which occur a single time. Approximately 6% of the sample rests with the top ten. Sequencing was carried out using PBMCs. The origin of the receptors is a man aged 35 to 55 in good health and CMV-seropositive.

This clone was counted between two and nine times. The gene calls are TRBV5-1 and TRBJ1-1, with 8 bases that match TRBD1. Germline CDR1 reads SGHRS; CDR2 reads YFSETQ. The CDR3 spans 16 residues. V shed 0 bases and J 4 bases; nucleotides not matched to a gene: 8. CDR3 coding DNA: TGCGCCAGCAGCTTGGCCGGACAGGGCGTCGCCACTGAAGCTTTCTTT. Protein product: CASSLAGQGVATEAFF.

The gene calls are TRBV10-3 and TRBJ2-1, with D hard to call. The V end was cut by 8 bases, the J end by 9 bases, with 11 bases between. This CDR3 has 11 amino acids. In germline, CDR1 is ENHRY, CDR2 SYGVKD. CDR3 nucleotides: TGTGCCATCTCAGTGACTGGTGAGCAGTTCTTC. Amino acids: CAISVTGEQFF.

This clone has just a few counts. The J gene is TRBJ2-3, the V gene TRBV9; the D gene is possibly TRBD2 (6 bases). The germline V gene has CDR1 SGDLS and CDR2 YYNGEE. V lost 3 bases to trimming and J lost 0 bases, with 14 bases between them. The CDR3 is 16 residues long. The CDR3 bases are TGTGCCAGCAGCGCGGGTGGAGGGATCAGCACAGATACGCAGTATTTT. Translating gives CASSAGGGISTDTQYF.

The rearrangement joins TRBV6-5 to TRBJ2-5; 9 nucleotides line up with TRBD2. V lost 2 bases and J lost 4; bases outside the gene matches: 8. The CDR3 contains 16 residues. In germline, CDR1 is MNHEY, CDR2 SVGAGI. CDR3 DNA sequence: TGTGCCAGCAGTTACGTAGCGGGAGATACGGGAGAGACCCAGTACTTC. It specifies CASSYVAGDTGETQYF.

The rearrangement uses TRBV6-5 and TRBJ2-5; the D gene is possibly TRBD2 (6 bases). The CDR3 runs 15 residues. The V end was cut by 5 bases, the J end by 2 bases, with 15 bases between. CDR1 is MNHEY and CDR2 is SVGAGI in the germline V gene. CDR3 residues: CASSQRVGGQETQYF. The CDR3 DNA reads as TGTGCCAGCAGTCAAAGGGTCGGGGGACAAGAGACCCAGTACTTC.

Only a few counts were recorded for this clone. The CDR3 sequence is CASSPQGAHEQYF. In nucleotides, the CDR3 is TGTGCCAGCAGCCCGCAGGGGGCCCACGAGCAGTACTTC. V and J are TRBV7-9 and TRBJ2-7; 8 nucleotides agree with TRBD1. The length of the CDR3 is 13 residues. With 5 bases clipped from V and 5 bases from J, the junction kept 5 bases outside the gene matches. The V gene's germline CDR1 is SEHNR and CDR2 FQNEAQ (reference sequence).

The gene calls are TRBV5-1 and TRBJ1-5, with D possibly matching TRBD1 (5 bases). Germline CDR1 is SGHRS and CDR2 is YFSETQ. V lost 4 bases, J lost 0 bases, and 11 bases lay in between. This CDR3 is built from 15 residues. The CDR3 is CASSIQGGSNQPQHF. The CDR3 nucleotides are TGCGCCAGCAGCATCCAGGGTGGTAGCAATCAGCCCCAGCATTTT.

The chain couples TRBV5-4 to TRBJ2-4, with D perhaps matching TRBD1 (5 bases). V gave up 4 bases and J gave up 10 bases, with 12 bases separating them. The CDR3 covers 12 residues. Germline-derived CDR1 and CDR2 are SGHNT and YYREEE (reference sequence). CDR3 sequence (DNA): TGTGCCAGCAGCATAGACAGACGGATTCAGTACTTC. The encoded protein is CASSIDRRIQYF.

This clone was found once. The rearrangement links TRBV6-4 to TRBJ2-3; D is unclear. The V end lost 4 bases, the J end lost 0 bases, and 8 bases lay between the germline ends. Germline V CDR1 and CDR2: MRHNA, SNTAGT. CDR3 length equals 14 residues. Here the CDR3 reads CASSAGPSTDTQYF. DNA of the CDR3: TGTGCCAGCAGTGCTGGCCCTAGCACAGATACGCAGTATTTT.

CDR3 region: CASTWGVNEAFF. As DNA, the CDR3 is TGTGCCAGCACTTGGGGCGTTAATGAAGCTTTCTTT. The chain combines TRBV25-1 with TRBJ1-1, with a weak D call TRBD1 (5 bases). The germline gives CDR1 MGHDK, CDR2 SYGVNS. Trimming took off 7 bases at V and 7 bases at J, with 13 bases between the two ends. CDR3 length: 12 amino acids. Together with reference TRBV25-1 and TRBJ1-1, the CDR3 gives the full variable domain: EADIYQTPRYLVIGTGKKITLECSQTMGHDKMYWYQQDPGMELHLIHYSYGVNSTEKGDLSSESTVSRIRTEHFPLTLESARPSHTSQYLCASTWGVNEAFFGQGTRLTVV.

The chain joins TRBV18 to TRBJ1-1, with 7 bases fitting TRBD1. Germline trimming cut 3 bases from V and 7 bases from J; bases unmatched to any gene: 8. The CDR3 has 14 residues. Germline CDR1 and CDR2: KGHSH and LQKENI. The CDR3 is CASSPRQGAGEAFF. The CDR3 nucleotides are TGTGCCAGCTCACCCAGACAGGGTGCGGGTGAAGCTTTCTTT.

V gene TRBV5-6 combines with J gene TRBJ1-5, with D unresolved. Germline CDR1 is SGHDT and CDR2 is YYEEEE. V was cut by 0 bases and J by 7 bases, with 11 bases left in between. The CDR3 extends over 14 amino acids. CDR3 nucleotides: TGTGCCAGCAGCTTGGTTGGGTCGCGGCAGCCCCAGCATTTT. This translates into CASSLVGSRQPQHF.

The chain has TRBV6-1 and TRBJ2-1; weak D call: TRBD1 (5 bases). The CDR3 is 17 amino acids. Trimming removed 2 bases at V and 3 bases at J, with 17 bases between. Germline CDR1 is MNHNS and CDR2 is SASEGT. This chain's CDR3 is CASSEPPYDRIYNEQFF. The CDR3 DNA sequence: TGTGCCAGCAGTGAACCCCCCTACGACAGAATCTACAATGAGCAGTTCTTC.

A note on this clone: A junction boundary mismatches the germline segment, possibly from a read error. The V call is TRBV19, the J call TRBJ2-1, with 7 bases fitting TRBD2. The CDR3 is 17 residues long. From germline, CDR1 is LNHDA and CDR2 SQIVND (reference sequence). CDR3: CASGIDLASGTYNEQFF. In DNA form, the CDR3 reads TGTGCCAGTGGTATCGATTTGGCTAGCGGTACCTACAATGAGCAGTTCTTC.

This rearrangement joins TRBV7-9 to TRBJ2-1, with TRBD1 identical over 7 bases. Trimming at V came to 6 bases and at J to 7 bases, leaving 12 bases not matched to a gene. The CDR3 extends over 15 amino acids. Germline V gene data show CDR1 as SEHNR and CDR2 as FQNEAQ (reference sequence). The CDR3 region is CASSSRGGYRNEQFF. For the CDR3, the DNA is TGTGCCAGCAGTTCCCGAGGGGGCTATAGGAATGAGCAGTTCTTC.

V usage is TRBV5-1 and J usage is TRBJ1-2; 7 bases are shared with TRBD1. The trim removed 0 bases at V and 0 bases at J, leaving 5 bases unmatched. Per the germline V gene, CDR1 is SGHRS and CDR2 is YFSETQ. This CDR3 spans 16 amino acids. Written as DNA, the CDR3 is TGCGCCAGCAGCTTGGGGTGGGACAGCCCTAACTATGGCTACACCTTC. Translation gives CASSLGWDSPNYGYTF.

CDR3 bases: TGCGCCAGCAGGCCACGGCCCCAAACCCGTGGAAGCACCGGGACTAGCGGCTACGAGCAGTACTTC. Translation: CASRPRPQTRGSTGTSGYEQYF. V usage is TRBV10-2 and J usage is TRBJ2-7; TRBD2 aligns across 11 bases. Germline trimming cut 6 bases from V and 3 bases from J; bases unmatched to any gene: 28. The CDR3 loop spans 22 amino acids. Germline V gene lookup returns CDR1 WSHSY and CDR2 SAAADI.

This clone was found a few times. This sequence joins TRBV5-1 and TRBJ2-1, with 10 bases identical to TRBD1. Germline lookup yields CDR1 SGHRS and CDR2 YFSETQ. The CDR3 spans 15 residues. The trim removed 6 bases at V and 4 bases at J, leaving 7 bases unmatched. As DNA, the CDR3 is TGCGCCAGCAAAATTGGACAGGGGGTATACAATGAGCAGTTCTTC. Amino acid sequence: CASKIGQGVYNEQFF.

V gene TRBV30 combines with J gene TRBJ2-7, with TRBD1 as a possible D gene (6 bases). The germline V gene encodes CDR1 GTSNPN and CDR2 SVGIG (reference sequence). The CDR3 is 12 amino acids. The ends were cut back, 4 bases at V and 4 bases at J, with 11 bases in the middle. The CDR3, as DNA: TGTGCCTGGACCCTACAGGGATACGAGCAGTACTTC. Its protein is CAWTLQGYEQYF.

This rearrangement joins TRBV6-4 to TRBJ2-3; 8 bases fit TRBD1. The V gene end was trimmed by 3 bases and the J gene end by 5 bases; junction bases not matched to a gene: 1. The CDR3 totals 13 residues. CDR1 and CDR2 (germline): MRHNA, SNTAGT. In nucleotides, the CDR3 is TGTGCCAGCAGTGAGACAGGGGAAGATACGCAGTATTTT. Its protein product is CASSETGEDTQYF.

The chain links TRBV27 to TRBJ1-6; 7 nucleotides line up with TRBD1. The CDR3 runs to 15 residues. From germline, CDR1 is MNHEY and CDR2 SMNVEV (reference sequence). Trimming took 4 bases from V and 5 from J; bases not matched to a gene: 5. CDR3 sequence: CASSWGTVNNSPLHF. CDR3 DNA: TGTGCCAGCAGTTGGGGGACAGTTAATAATTCACCCCTCCACTTT.

The rearrangement joins TRBV5-1 to TRBJ1-4, with 8 bases aligning to TRBD1. In germline, CDR1 is SGHRS, CDR2 YFSETQ. This CDR3 spans 15 amino acids. Unmatched junction bases numbered 6, after V lost 4 bases and J lost 4 bases. CDR3: CASSPGQDFNEKLFF. CDR3 DNA sequence: TGCGCCAGCAGCCCGGGACAGGACTTTAATGAAAAACTGTTTTTT.

This clone was recorded a few times. The rearrangement links TRBV2 to TRBJ2-1, with D maybe TRBD2 (6 bases). The V end lost 3 bases, the J end lost 0 bases, and 12 bases lay between the germline ends. CDR1 and CDR2 from the germline V gene are SNHLY and FYNNEI. This CDR3 contains 16 residues. The CDR3: CASSEGRPSSYNEQFF. The CDR3 DNA follows: TGTGCCAGCAGTGAGGGGAGGCCAAGCTCCTACAATGAGCAGTTCTTC.

The CDR3 bases are TGTGCCAGCAGCACGCTAATCGGGACATTTGATCAGTATTTT. Translating it yields CASSTLIGTFDQYF. This sequence joins TRBV7-8 and TRBJ2-3; maybe TRBD1 (6 bases). Germline V CDR1 and CDR2: SGHVS, FQNEAQ. The V and J ends lost 5 bases and 12 bases respectively, with 21 bases between them. The CDR3 is 14 amino acids.

The chain is built from TRBV5-1 and TRBJ2-1; 15 bases map to TRBD2. V dropped 3 bases and J dropped 2; count of bases not matched to a gene: 18. CDR1 SGHRS and CDR2 YFSETQ come from the germline V gene. The CDR3 has 22 amino acids. CDR3 nucleotides: TGCGCCAGCAGCTCCAGGGGGACTAGCGGGAGGACCCATGGGTTAACCTACAATGAGCAGTTCTTC. As protein: CASSSRGTSGRTHGLTYNEQFF.

In the case of this clone: Within the sample, other DNA sequences also encode this same CDR3. J is TRBJ1-4 and V is TRBV5-1; 7 bases map to TRBD1. With 2 bases clipped from V and 0 bases from J, the junction kept 1 base outside the gene matches. Germline V gene lookup returns CDR1 SGHRS and CDR2 YFSETQ. The CDR3 consists of 15 residues. The CDR3 protein is CASSLQGTTNEKLFF. CDR3 nucleotides: TGCGCCAGCAGCTTACAGGGGACAACTAATGAAAAACTGTTTTTT.

This rearrangement joins TRBV19 to TRBJ1-4; 12 bases match TRBD1. This CDR3 comprises 16 residues. Losses at the gene ends were 4 bases for V and 4 bases for J; bases not matched to a gene: 4. Germline CDR1 reads LNHDA; CDR2 reads SQIVND (reference sequence). CDR3 protein: CASSRGQGAYNEKLFF. CDR3 coding DNA: TGTGCCAGTAGTAGGGGACAGGGGGCGTATAATGAAAAACTGTTTTTT.

The chain uses TRBV7-3 and TRBJ2-5, with D tentatively TRBD2 (5 bases). V gave up 5 bases and J gave up 5 bases, with 18 bases separating them. Germline V gives CDR1 SGHTA, CDR2 FQGTGA. There are 15 residues in the CDR3. The CDR3 reads CASSQTPGDWETQYF. The CDR3 nucleotides read TGTGCCAGCAGCCAAACCCCCGGGGATTGGGAGACCCAGTACTTC.

There are a few counts of this clone. This sequence joins TRBV19 and TRBJ1-4, with 9 bases fitting TRBD1. The V gene end was trimmed by 3 bases and the J gene end by 5 bases; junction bases not matched to a gene: 4. Germline V lookup: CDR1 LNHDA, CDR2 SQIVND (reference sequence). This CDR3 contains 15 residues. The CDR3 sequence: CASSMGQGKNEKLFF. The CDR3 DNA reads as TGTGCCAGTAGTATGGGACAGGGCAAAAATGAAAAACTGTTTTTT. The full variable domain, its missing parts supplied by reference TRBV19 and TRBJ1-4, is DGGITQSPKYLFRKEGQNVTLSCEQNLNHDAMYWYRQDPGQGLRLIYYSQIVNDFQKGDIAEGYSVSREKKESFPLTVTSAQKNPTAFYLCASSMGQGKNEKLFFGSGTQLSVL.

J is TRBJ2-5 and V is TRBV9, with TRBD2 matching 7 bases. This CDR3 comprises 16 residues. V lost 4 bases to trimming and J lost 5 bases; unmatched junction nucleotides: 14. Germline V gene sequence: CDR1 SGDLS, CDR2 YYNGEE. The CDR3 sequence: CASSPPGGAGMETQYF. In DNA, the CDR3 is TGTGCCAGCAGCCCCCCCGGGGGAGCGGGAATGGAGACCCAGTACTTC.